This T cell receptor (beta chain) is from a study of beta chain features in type 1 diabetes. Study findings and constraints: TCRB CDR3s were moderately but significantly shorter in Type 1 diabetes patients in all four CD4+ subsets.

Expressed TCRB transcripts got sequenced, as all isolated RNA was reverse transcribed. Profiled with immunoSEQ multiplex PCR; TCRdb holds only in-frame clones, not every one. The table includes 250,000 to 300,000 clones, roughly 24% detected once. This clone was seen only a few times. Its antigen is still unknown. The sequenced sample consisted of naive CD4+ T cells from blood. This TCR derives from a woman aged 25 to 39 with type 1 diabetes.

This CDR3 reads CASRTGDWTGGYTF. The CDR3 coding sequence is TGCGCCAGCAGAACAGGGGACTGGACTGGAGGCTACACCTTC. The V call is TRBV10-2, the J call TRBJ1-2; 7 bases line up with TRBD1. Germline V gives CDR1 WSHSY, CDR2 SAAADI. This CDR3 has 14 residues. With 6 bases clipped from V and 8 bases from J, the junction kept 12 bases outside the gene matches.